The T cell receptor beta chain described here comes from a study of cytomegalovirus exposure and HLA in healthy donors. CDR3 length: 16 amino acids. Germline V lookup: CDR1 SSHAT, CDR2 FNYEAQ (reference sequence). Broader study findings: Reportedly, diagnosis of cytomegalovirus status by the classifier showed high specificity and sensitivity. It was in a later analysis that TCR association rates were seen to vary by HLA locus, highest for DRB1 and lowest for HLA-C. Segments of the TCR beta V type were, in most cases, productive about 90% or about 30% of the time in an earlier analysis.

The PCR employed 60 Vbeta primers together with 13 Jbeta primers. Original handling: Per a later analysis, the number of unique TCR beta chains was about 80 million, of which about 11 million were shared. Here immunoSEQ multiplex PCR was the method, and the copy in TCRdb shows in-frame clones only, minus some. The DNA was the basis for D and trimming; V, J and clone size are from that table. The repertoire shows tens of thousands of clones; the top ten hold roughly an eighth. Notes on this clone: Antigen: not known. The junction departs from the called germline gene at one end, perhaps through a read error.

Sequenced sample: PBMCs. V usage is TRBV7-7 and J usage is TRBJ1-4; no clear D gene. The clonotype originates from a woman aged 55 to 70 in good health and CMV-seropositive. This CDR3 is CASSLNPGNTNEKLFF. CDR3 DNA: TGTGCTAGCAGCTTAAACCCGGGGAATACTAATGAAAAACTGTTTTTT.